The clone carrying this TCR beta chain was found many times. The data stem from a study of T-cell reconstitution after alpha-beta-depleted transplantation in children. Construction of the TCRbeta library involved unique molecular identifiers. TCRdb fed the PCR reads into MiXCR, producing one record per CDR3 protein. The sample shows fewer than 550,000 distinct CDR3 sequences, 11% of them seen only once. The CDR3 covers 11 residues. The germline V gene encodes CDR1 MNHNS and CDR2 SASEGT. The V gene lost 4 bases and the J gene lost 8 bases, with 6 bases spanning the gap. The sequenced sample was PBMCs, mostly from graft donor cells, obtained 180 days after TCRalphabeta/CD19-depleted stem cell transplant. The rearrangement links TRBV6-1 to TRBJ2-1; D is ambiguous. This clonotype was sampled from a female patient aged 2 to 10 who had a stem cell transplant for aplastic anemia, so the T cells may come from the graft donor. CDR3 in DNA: TGTGCCAGCAGTGGAGGTTATGAGCAGTTCTTC. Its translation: CASSGGYEQFF.